These 15 T cell receptor beta chains originate from one sample sequenced in a study of blood T cell repertoires in COVID-19. TCRdb's table, derived via immunoSEQ multiplex PCR, lists solely in-frame clones and lacks some. Here the sample spans over 150,000 clones, 83% being singletons. The sequenced sample was peripheral blood. The receptors originated from a woman of 80 years or more with acute or convalescent COVID-19.

The CDR3 reads CASSPTTGGNTEAFF. The DNA of the CDR3 is TGTGCCAGCTCACCGACTACAGGGGGCAACACTGAAGCTTTCTTT. The J gene is TRBJ1-1, the V gene TRBV18; 9 bases align to TRBD1. CDR3 length: 15 residues. V trimming: 3 bases; J trimming: 2 bases; junction bases outside the gene matches: 4. The germline V gene has CDR1 KGHSH and CDR2 LQKENI.

This clone was observed once. The V and J genes are TRBV5-1 and TRBJ1-1, with D tentatively TRBD1 (6 bases). Germline V gene sequence: CDR1 SGHRS, CDR2 YFSETQ. The V end was cut by 1 base, the J end by 1 base, with 11 bases between. The CDR3 length is 15 residues. CDR3 sequence reads: CASSLRDITNTEAFF. The CDR3 DNA follows: TGCGCCAGCAGCTTGAGGGACATCACGAACACTGAAGCTTTCTTT.

J is TRBJ2-3 and V is TRBV5-1, with TRBD2 identical over 13 bases. Trimming at V came to 7 bases and at J to 6 bases, leaving 8 bases not matched to a gene. Germline lookup yields CDR1 SGHRS and CDR2 YFSETQ. This CDR3 is 15 amino acids long. CDR3 DNA sequence: TGCGCCAGCTTCGGACTAGCGGGAGCCCAGGATACGCAGTATTTT. Translated: CASFGLAGAQDTQYF.

This clone was counted many times. The chain carries TRBV6-2 or TRBV6-3 and TRBJ2-7; 9 nucleotides match TRBD1. Germline V gene lookup returns CDR1 MNHEY and CDR2 SVGEGT. V lost 2 bases, J lost 0 bases, and 8 bases stayed unmatched. CDR3 length equals 17 residues. The CDR3 here is CASSYPGQGKSSYEQYF. CDR3 bases: TGTGCCAGCAGTTACCCGGGACAGGGAAAAAGCTCCTACGAGCAGTACTTC.

CDR3 protein: CASSPWWTDYEQYF. The CDR3 DNA reads as TGTGCCAGCAGCCCATGGTGGACAGACTACGAGCAGTACTTC. The chain carries TRBV7-9 and TRBJ2-7; perhaps TRBD1 as D (6 bases). The CDR3 is 14 amino acids. V dropped 5 bases and J dropped 3 bases, with 14 bases sitting between them. Germline loops: CDR1 SEHNR, CDR2 FQNEAQ (reference sequence).

This clone came up a few times. The CDR3 DNA sequence: TGTGCCAGCAGCTTGGGAACGGGTGACCGCGAGCAGTTCTTC. It codes for CASSLGTGDREQFF. The chain links TRBV5-4 to TRBJ2-1; no reliable D call. The length of the CDR3 is 14 residues. V dropped 0 bases and J dropped 10 bases, with 14 bases sitting between them. Germline-derived CDR1 and CDR2 are SGHNT and YYREEE (reference sequence).

J is TRBJ1-6 and V is TRBV27; 9 nucleotides align to TRBD1. V shed 6 bases and J 3 bases; nucleotides not matched to a gene: 6. Germline CDR1 and CDR2: MNHEY and SMNVEV (reference sequence). The CDR3 loop spans 16 amino acids. DNA of the CDR3: TGTGCCAGCAGCCCTGACAGGGGGATCTATAATTCACCCCTCCACTTT. Residues: CASSPDRGIYNSPLHF.

The gene calls are TRBV6-5 and TRBJ2-1, with D perhaps TRBD1 (5 bases). The CDR3 has 12 residues. Trimming pared 8 bases from V and 10 bases from J, leaving 15 bases between. The germline V gene has CDR1 MNHEY and CDR2 SVGAGI. CDR3 loop: CASEKGTGEQFF. The CDR3, as DNA: TGTGCCAGCGAAAAAGGCACAGGCGAGCAGTTCTTC.

A few counts support this clone. V is TRBV6-5 and J is TRBJ2-5, with 11 bases identical to TRBD2. The CDR3 sequence is 15 residues long. Germline CDR1 MNHEY, CDR2 SVGAGI. Trimming took 0 bases from V and 4 from J; bases not matched to a gene: 1. The CDR3 spells CASSYSGLAGETQYF. DNA for the CDR3: TGTGCCAGCAGTTACTCAGGACTAGCGGGAGAGACCCAGTACTTC.

The chain employs TRBV29-1 and TRBJ2-7; D possibly corresponds to TRBD2 (6 bases). Trimming took off 2 bases at V and 4 bases at J, with 12 bases between the two ends. Germline CDR1 SQVTM, CDR2 ANQGSEA. The CDR3 contains 13 residues. As DNA, the CDR3 is TGCAGCGTTGAATGGCGGGGCGGGTACGAGCAGTACTTC. Protein product: CSVEWRGGYEQYF.

This chain links TRBV5-1 with TRBJ2-3, with 7 bases lining up with TRBD1. This CDR3 is 15 amino acids long. The germline CDR1 and CDR2 sequences are SGHRS and YFSETQ. V shed 3 bases and J 2 bases; nucleotides not matched to a gene: 6. Here the CDR3 DNA reads TGCGCCAGCAGCTCAGCCGGGACAGTCACAGATACGCAGTATTTT. It is translated as CASSSAGTVTDTQYF.

The chain couples TRBV7-2 to TRBJ2-7; D might be TRBD2 (6 bases). Deletions cut 5 bases from V and 3 bases from J, with 11 bases between. CDR3 length equals 13 residues. The germline gives CDR1 SGHTA, CDR2 FQGNSA. CDR3 sequence (DNA): TGTGCCAGCAGCCGCGGGGTCCGCTACGAGCAGTACTTC. Translation: CASSRGVRYEQYF.

The gene calls are TRBV5-6 and TRBJ2-1; D is unresolved. This CDR3 has 15 amino acids. V shed 4 bases and J shed 0 bases, with 11 bases lying between them. Germline V CDR1 and CDR2: SGHDT, YYEEEE. CDR3: CASSPREFSYNEQFF. In DNA, the CDR3 is TGTGCCAGCAGCCCGCGTGAGTTCTCCTACAATGAGCAGTTCTTC.

The rearrangement uses TRBV5-1 and TRBJ2-2; 8 bases fit TRBD2. After removal of 1 base from V and 4 bases from J, the junction contained 6 bases not matched to a gene. The germline gives CDR1 SGHRS, CDR2 YFSETQ. The CDR3 covers 16 residues. Written as DNA, the CDR3 is TGCGCCAGCAGCTTGCCCGGGAGGGCCGTCACCGGGGAGCTGTTTTTT. This gives the protein CASSLPGRAVTGELFF.

This clone appeared once. The rearrangement links TRBV5-1 to TRBJ1-6, with D maybe TRBD1 (6 bases). Trimming removed 2 bases from V and 7 bases from J, with 10 bases in between. The germline V gene has CDR1 SGHRS and CDR2 YFSETQ. The CDR3 spans 14 residues. The CDR3 spells CASSLDGQNSPLHF. The CDR3 DNA is TGCGCCAGCAGCTTAGACGGACAGAATTCACCCCTCCACTTT.